The following is a T cell receptor (beta chain) sequence with its context. Its matching antigen is unknown. Sequenced by immunoSEQ multiplex PCR; TCRdb stores in-frame clones only, minus some. The sample comprises fewer than 850,000 clones, 72% of which are singletons, and 1.8% rests with the top ten. CDR3 length equals 10 residues. V shed 8 bases and J shed 3 bases, with 7 bases lying between them. In germline, CDR1 is DFQATT, CDR2 SNEGSKA (reference sequence). The data are from a study of shared clonotypes between healthy human individuals. General study points: Across a handful of donors, naive CD4 shared roughly 5%, naive CD8 around 3.8%, memory CD4 roughly 2.4%, memory CD8 around 0.42%.

Source material: memory CD4+ T cells sorted from blood. Subset defined: CD45RA-negative fraction. The receptor comes from a woman aged 25 to 45 in good health. The chain has TRBV20-1 and TRBJ1-1; no firm D call. CDR3 amino acids: CSIADTEAFF. The CDR3 DNA follows: TGCAGTATAGCGGACACTGAAGCTTTCTTT.